A selection of T cell receptor beta chains follows, all from one sample in a study of shared clonotypes between healthy human individuals. Sequenced by immunoSEQ multiplex PCR; TCRdb stores in-frame clones only, minus some. The profile shows about 2.2 million clones, roughly 93% of them singletons. The sequenced sample was naive CD8+ T cells from PBMCs. The receptors were sampled from a man aged 18 to 30 in good health. Some clones in this sample may be carry-over from other donors' samples. Each CDR3 is given with its conserved first and last residue. D genes are given only for firm matches. Expanded clones get a size class; other rows say once, few or many, or leave the size out.

- | TRBJ2-7 | TRBD2 | 15 | TRBV9 | CASAVSAREVDEQYF | TGTGCCAGCGCTGTTTCGGCCCGGGAGGTGGACGAGCAGTACTTC
- | TRBJ1-2 | - | 14 | TRBV9 | CASSVDLTPYGYTF | TGTGCCAGCAGCGTAGATTTGACCCCCTATGGCTACACCTTC
- | TRBJ2-6 | - | 14 | TRBV28 | CASSPGSGANVLTF | TGTGCCAGCAGTCCCGGGAGTGGGGCCAACGTCCTGACTTTC
- | TRBJ2-7 | - | 16 | TRBV19 | CASRATWDLGSYEQYF | TGTGCCAGTAGGGCAACTTGGGACCTAGGCTCCTACGAGCAGTACTTC
once | TRBJ2-5 | - | 13 | TRBV19 | CASSMSGYQTQYF | TGTGCCAGTAGTATGAGCGGGTATCAGACCCAGTACTTC
- | TRBJ1-4 | - | 15 | TRBV27 | CASSSLLALNEKLFF | TGTGCCAGCAGTTCCCTCCTGGCCCTTAATGAAAAACTGTTTTTT
- | TRBJ2-7 | - | 16 | TRBV28 | CASSPPRRITSYEQYF | TGTGCCAGCAGTCCCCCAAGACGGATCACTTCCTACGAGCAGTACTTC
- | TRBJ2-2 | TRBD2 | 19 | TRBV7-2 | CASSQRRVTSGSWTGELFF | TGTGCCAGCAGCCAAAGACGTGTGACTAGCGGGAGCTGGACCGGGGAGCTGTTTTTT
- | TRBJ1-1 | TRBD1 | 14 | TRBV7-3 | CASSRTGVGTEAFF | TGTGCCAGCAGCCGGACAGGGGTCGGCACTGAAGCTTTCTTT
- | TRBJ2-7 | - | 14 | TRBV27 | CASSLRIGHYEQYF | TGTGCCAGCAGTTTAAGGATCGGGCACTACGAGCAGTACTTC
- | TRBJ2-7 | - | 12 | TRBV21-1 | CARDGIKDEQYF | TGTGCCAGAGACGGTATTAAGGACGAGCAGTACTTC
- | TRBJ2-7 | - | 15 | TRBV25-1 | CASSEKGGPTYEQYF | TGTGCCAGCAGTGAAAAAGGAGGCCCAACCTACGAGCAGTACTTC
- | TRBJ2-3 | - | 15 | TRBV13 | CASSLIRGSADTQYF | TGTGCCAGCAGCCTAATTCGGGGGAGTGCAGATACGCAGTATTTT
- | TRBJ2-1 | TRBD2 | 18 | TRBV5-5 | CASSQSGTSGRRANEQFF | TGTGCCAGCAGCCAGTCCGGGACTAGCGGGAGGCGGGCCAATGAGCAGTTCTTC
- | TRBJ2-7 | TRBD2 | 16 | TRBV10-3 | CAISGTLAGGAHEQYF | TGTGCCATCAGTGGTACCCTAGCGGGAGGGGCCCACGAGCAGTACTTC
- | TRBJ2-2 | - | 15 | TRBV6-5 | CASSPGHLNTGELFF | TGTGCCAGCAGCCCGGGACACCTGAACACCGGGGAGCTGTTTTTT
- | TRBJ2-7 | - | 16 | TRBV5-1 | CASSFGADGNSYEQYF | TGCGCCAGCAGCTTCGGGGCTGACGGTAACTCCTACGAGCAGTACTTC
- | TRBJ1-1 | - | 13 | TRBV6-5 | CASSYSMNTEAFF | TGTGCCAGCAGTTACAGCATGAACACTGAAGCTTTCTTT
once | TRBJ1-1 | - | 15 | TRBV5-1 | CASSFPEGANTEAFF | TGCGCCAGCAGCTTCCCAGAAGGGGCGAACACTGAAGCTTTCTTT
- | TRBJ2-3 | - | 16 | TRBV7-6 | CASSPSGTRDTDTQYF | TGTGCCAGCAGCCCCAGTGGGACAAGGGATACAGATACGCAGTATTTT